The 19 T cell receptor beta chains below come from one sample, sequenced in a study of identifying expanded T cells in peripheral blood. Method: immunoSEQ multiplex PCR; TCRdb's copy keeps in-frame clones and lacks some. Here the sample spans 81,000 or so clones, 84% being singletons. The source material was blood. These receptors were collected from a person aged 18 to 75 in good health.

About this clone itself: The sample contains more than one DNA sequence encoding this CDR3. The V call is TRBV18, the J call TRBJ2-5; D is unresolved. The germline V gene has CDR1 KGHSH and CDR2 LQKENI. V was shortened by 1 base and J by 3 bases, with 6 bases between the two germline ends. CDR3 length: 13 residues. CDR3 sequence: CASSPRSEETQYF. Here the CDR3 DNA reads TGTGCCAGCTCACCACGGTCGGAAGAGACCCAGTACTTC. The full variable domain, with the rest looked up from reference TRBV18 and TRBJ2-5, is NAGVMQNPRHLVRRRGQEARLRCSPMKGHSHVYWYRQLPEEGLKFMVYLQKENIIDESGMPKERFSAEFPKEGPSILRIQQVVRGDSAAYFCASSPRSEETQYFGPGTRLLVL.

The chain joins TRBV28 to TRBJ1-2; D perhaps matches TRBD1 (6 bases). CDR1 MDHEN and CDR2 SYDVKM come from the germline V gene. With 3 bases removed from V and 4 bases from J, the gap between germline ends came to 12 bases. This CDR3 has 14 amino acids. CDR3 DNA sequence: TGTGCCAGCAGTTTCCTGGGGGCGGTCTATGGCTACACCTTC. Amino acid sequence: CASSFLGAVYGYTF.

The V gene is TRBV5-5, the J gene TRBJ2-7, with D hard to call. The CDR3 consists of 13 residues. Germline loops: CDR1 SGHKS, CDR2 YYEKEE (reference sequence). V was shortened by 4 bases and J by 3 bases, with 11 bases between the two germline ends. The CDR3 DNA is TGTGCCAGCAGCACATCGTGGAACTACGAGCAGTACTTC. This encodes CASSTSWNYEQYF. Using reference TRBV5-5 and TRBJ2-7 for the parts outside the CDR3, the full variable domain is DAGVTQSPTHLIKTRGQQVTLRCSPISGHKSVSWYQQVLGQGPQFIFQYYEKEERGRGNFPDRFSARQFPNYSSELNVNALLLGDSALYLCASSTSWNYEQYFGPGTRLTVT.

The chain couples TRBV28 to TRBJ2-7; TRBD1 might be the D (5 bases). V gave up 6 bases and J gave up 3 bases, with 12 bases separating them. Per the germline V gene, CDR1 is MDHEN and CDR2 is SYDVKM. This CDR3 has 13 amino acids. CDR3 nucleotide sequence: TGTGCCAGCAGGGACGACAGCCTCTACGAGCAGTACTTC. Amino acid sequence: CASRDDSLYEQYF.

With regard to this clone: An end of the junction differs from the germline gene, which may be a read error. The chain's CDR3 is CASSPGTGFFF. Here the CDR3 DNA reads TGTGCCAGCAGCCCCGGGACAGGGTTCTTCTTC. The gene calls are TRBV28 and TRBJ2-7, with 9 bases aligning to TRBD1. CDR1 MDHEN and CDR2 SYDVKM come from the germline V gene. The CDR3 contains 11 residues.

The chain carries TRBV10-3 and TRBJ2-7; D gene ambiguous. The CDR3 sequence is 12 residues long. Germline-derived CDR1 and CDR2 are ENHRY and SYGVKD. V was clipped by 0 bases and J by 3 bases, with 3 bases between them. The CDR3 DNA reads as TGTGCCATCAGTGAGTCTGGCTACGAGCAGTACTTC. This gives the protein CAISESGYEQYF.

The V call is TRBV28, the J call TRBJ2-1; 7 bases match TRBD1. The CDR3 totals 15 residues. In germline, CDR1 is MDHEN, CDR2 SYDVKM. V was pared by 5 bases and J by 0 bases, with 4 bases of the junction left unmatched. The CDR3 loop is CASSPTGHSYNEQFF. Written as DNA, the CDR3 is TGTGCCAGCAGTCCGACAGGGCACTCCTACAATGAGCAGTTCTTC.

The genes are TRBV5-8 and TRBJ1-3; a weak D match, TRBD1 (6 bases). Trimming stripped 0 bases from V and 5 bases from J, with 15 bases between. Per germline, CDR1 SGHTS and CDR2 YDEGEE. This CDR3 spans 16 amino acids. The CDR3 reads CASSLAQGSGRNTIYF. CDR3 in DNA: TGTGCCAGCAGCTTGGCCCAGGGGTCGGGGAGAAACACCATATATTTT.

The chain recombines TRBV19 with TRBJ2-1; D unclear. V lost 1 base to trimming and J lost 1 base, with 8 bases between them. The CDR3 covers 15 residues. CDR1 and CDR2 from the germline V gene are LNHDA and SQIVND (reference sequence). The CDR3 spells CASSIVGDSYNEQFF. CDR3 DNA sequence: TGTGCCAGTAGTATAGTGGGTGATTCCTACAATGAGCAGTTCTTC.

The V and J genes are TRBV19 and TRBJ1-5; D is ambiguous. This CDR3 comprises 17 residues. Trimming took 3 bases from V and 4 from J, leaving 19 bases between them. Germline lookup yields CDR1 LNHDA and CDR2 SQIVND (reference sequence). The CDR3 DNA follows: TGTGCCAGTAGTATTCCGCATAAGGGATGGGGAAATCAGCCCCAGCATTTT. It specifies CASSIPHKGWGNQPQHF.

Only a few counts were recorded for this clone. The gene calls are TRBV6-6 and TRBJ2-3, with D tentatively TRBD1 or TRBD2 (5 bases each). The V end lost 6 bases, the J end lost 4 bases, and 17 bases lay between the germline ends. Germline loops: CDR1 MNHNY, CDR2 SVGAGI (reference sequence). This CDR3 contains 15 residues. CDR3 loop: CASRMGRQGADTQYF. The CDR3 DNA follows: TGTGCCAGCAGGATGGGTAGGCAGGGAGCAGATACGCAGTATTTT.

This chain connects TRBV11-2 to TRBJ1-2; possible D gene TRBD1, 5 bases. There are 15 residues in the CDR3. Between the trimmed V and J ends, which lost 1 base and 1 base, there was a span of 10 bases. Germline assignment: CDR1 SGHAT and CDR2 FQNNGV. The CDR3 DNA is TGTGCCAGCAGCTTAGTGGGGACGGGTAACTATGGCTACACCTTC. Translation gives CASSLVGTGNYGYTF.

The table lists this clone with a count of one. The chain couples TRBV2 to TRBJ1-2; 10 bases fit TRBD1. V was clipped by 1 base and J by 8 bases; unmatched bases: 4. Per germline, CDR1 SNHLY and CDR2 FYNNEI. The CDR3 consists of 14 residues. The CDR3 nucleotides are TGTGCCAGCAGTGAAGGACAGGGGGCTTGGGGCTACACCTTC. Encoded protein: CASSEGQGAWGYTF. Combining the CDR3 with reference TRBV2 and TRBJ1-2 gives the whole variable domain EPEVTQTPSHQVTQMGQEVILRCVPISNHLYFYWYRQILGQKVEFLVSFYNNEISEKSEIFDDQFSVERPDGSNFTLKIRSTKLEDSAMYFCASSEGQGAWGYTFGSGTRLTVV.

The J gene is TRBJ2-2, the V gene TRBV10-3; the match to TRBD2 covers 8 bases. V gave up 10 bases and J gave up 1 base; unmatched junction bases: 17. This CDR3 spans 18 amino acids. Germline loops: CDR1 ENHRY, CDR2 SYGVKD. CDR3 region: CATRGEAGDGGNTGELFF. The CDR3 coding sequence is TGTGCCACCAGGGGCGAAGCGGGAGATGGTGGGAACACCGGGGAGCTGTTTTTT.

The V gene is TRBV19, the J gene TRBJ2-7; 7 bases map to TRBD1. V lost 4 bases and J lost 3; bases outside the gene matches: 12. Germline-derived CDR1 and CDR2 are LNHDA and SQIVND (reference sequence). This CDR3 is built from 16 residues. CDR3 in amino acids: CASSTPHRGEDYEQYF. CDR3 nucleotide sequence: TGTGCCAGTAGTACCCCCCACAGGGGAGAGGACTACGAGCAGTACTTC.

This chain joins TRBV28 and TRBJ2-7, with D hard to call. CDR3 length: 13 amino acids. V was cut by 4 bases and J by 0 bases, with 7 bases left in between. CDR1 and CDR2 from the germline V gene are MDHEN and SYDVKM. CDR3 sequence reads: CASSSPGSYEQYF. CDR3 coding DNA: TGTGCCAGCAGTTCCCCGGGCTCCTACGAGCAGTACTTC.

The chain joins TRBV7-8 to TRBJ2-3; either TRBD1 or TRBD2 may supply D (7 bases each). CDR3 length: 17 amino acids. Germline V lookup: CDR1 SGHVS, CDR2 FQNEAQ. The ends were cut back, 2 bases at V and 6 bases at J, with 21 bases in the middle. This CDR3 reads CASSLTPGQRGGDTQYF. CDR3 DNA sequence: TGTGCCAGCAGCTTAACTCCGGGACAGAGGGGGGGGGATACGCAGTATTTT.

This clone was found once. This chain joins TRBV7-6 and TRBJ2-3; no definite D call. The germline V and J ends were trimmed by 7 bases and 2 bases, with 10 bases remaining between them. The germline gives CDR1 SGHVS, CDR2 FNYEAQ. The CDR3 sequence is 13 residues long. CDR3 coding DNA: TGTGCCAGCAAGAGACACTTCACAGATACGCAGTATTTT. Protein product: CASKRHFTDTQYF. The full variable domain, rest sourced from reference TRBV7-6 and TRBJ2-3, is GAGVSQSPRYKVTKRGQDVALRCDPISGHVSLYWYRQALGQGPEFLTYFNYEAQQDKSGLPNDRFSAERPEGSISTLTIQRTEQRDSAMYRCASKRHFTDTQYFGPGTRLTVL.

The chain couples TRBV19 to TRBJ2-6, with no clear D. Between the trimmed V and J ends, which lost 7 bases and 0 bases, there was a span of 16 bases. The germline V gene has CDR1 LNHDA and CDR2 SQIVND (reference sequence). The CDR3 contains 17 residues. CDR3 bases: TGTGCCAGTACCCCCCCCATCCCCTCCTCTGGGGCCAACGTCCTGACTTTC. Translated: CASTPPIPSSGANVLTF.